This T cell receptor beta chain was observed in a study of technical replicates of blood from a handful of donors. Germline values: CDR1 SGHAT, CDR2 FQNNGV. The CDR3 contains 15 residues. V lost 2 bases and J lost 7, with 15 bases in between. The assay was immunoSEQ multiplex PCR, and TCRdb's table has in-frame clones only and misses some. The sample carries just over 70,000 clones, over 85% recorded once. The chain links TRBV11-2 to TRBJ1-5; TRBD1 is a possible D gene (5 bases). Input material: T cells isolated from PBMCs. This receptor was obtained from a human donor in good health. The chain's CDR3 is CASSLNGRGGQPQHF. The DNA of the CDR3 is TGTGCCAGCAGCTTAAATGGTAGGGGTGGCCAGCCCCAGCATTTT.